Listed here is a single T cell receptor beta chain. Trimming removed 4 bases from V and 5 bases from J, with 15 bases in between. The V gene's germline CDR1 is SQVTM and CDR2 ANQGSEA. The CDR3 consists of 13 residues. This specimen comes from a study of control samples from healthy donors and cancer patients. Profiled with immunoSEQ multiplex PCR; TCRdb holds only in-frame clones, not every one. The sample has some 41,000 clones, more than 70% seen once. Sequencing was done on a sample of PBMCs. This clonotype originated in a woman aged 55-70 years with lung cancer. V and J are TRBV29-1 and TRBJ2-7, with D unclear. Here the CDR3 reads CSVGSFNRDEQYF. The CDR3 DNA sequence: TGCAGCGTTGGATCTTTTAACCGGGACGAGCAGTACTTC.